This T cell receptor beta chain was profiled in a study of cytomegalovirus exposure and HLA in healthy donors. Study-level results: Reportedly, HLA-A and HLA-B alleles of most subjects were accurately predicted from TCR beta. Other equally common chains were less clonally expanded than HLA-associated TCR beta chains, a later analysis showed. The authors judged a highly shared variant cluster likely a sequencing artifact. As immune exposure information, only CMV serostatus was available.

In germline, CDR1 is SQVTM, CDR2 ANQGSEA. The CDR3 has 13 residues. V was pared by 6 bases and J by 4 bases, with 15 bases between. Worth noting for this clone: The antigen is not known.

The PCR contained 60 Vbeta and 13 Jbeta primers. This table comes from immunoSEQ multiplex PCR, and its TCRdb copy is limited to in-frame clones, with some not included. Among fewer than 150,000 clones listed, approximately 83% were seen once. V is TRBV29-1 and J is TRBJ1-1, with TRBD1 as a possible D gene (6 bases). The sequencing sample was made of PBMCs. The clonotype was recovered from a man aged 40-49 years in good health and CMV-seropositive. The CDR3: CSVAGTPGTEAFF. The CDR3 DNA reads TGCAGCGTAGCCGGGACACCGGGCACTGAAGCTTTCTTT.